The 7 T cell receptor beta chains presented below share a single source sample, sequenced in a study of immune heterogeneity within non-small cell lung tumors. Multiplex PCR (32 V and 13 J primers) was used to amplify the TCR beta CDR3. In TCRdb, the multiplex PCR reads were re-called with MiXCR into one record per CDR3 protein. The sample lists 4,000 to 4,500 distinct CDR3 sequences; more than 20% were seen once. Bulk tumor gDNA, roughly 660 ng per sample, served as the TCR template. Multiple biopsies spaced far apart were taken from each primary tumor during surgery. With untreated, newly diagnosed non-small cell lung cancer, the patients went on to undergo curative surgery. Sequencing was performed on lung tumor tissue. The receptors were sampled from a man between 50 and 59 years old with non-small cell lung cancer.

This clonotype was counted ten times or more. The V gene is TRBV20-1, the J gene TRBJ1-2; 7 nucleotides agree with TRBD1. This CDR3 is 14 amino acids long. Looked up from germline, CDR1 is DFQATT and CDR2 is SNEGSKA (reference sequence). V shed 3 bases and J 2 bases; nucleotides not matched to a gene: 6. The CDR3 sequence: CSASTTGKNYGYTF. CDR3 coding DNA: TGCAGTGCTAGTACGACAGGGAAAAACTATGGCTACACCTTC.

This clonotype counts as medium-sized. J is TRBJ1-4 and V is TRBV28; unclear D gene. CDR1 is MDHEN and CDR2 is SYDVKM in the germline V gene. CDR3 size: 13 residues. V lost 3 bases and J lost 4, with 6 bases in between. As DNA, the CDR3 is TGTGCCAGCAGTTTTGTTGGTAATGAAAAACTGTTTTTT. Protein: CASSFVGNEKLFF. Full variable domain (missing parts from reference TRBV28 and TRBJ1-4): DVKVTQSSRYLVKRTGEKVFLECVQDMDHENMFWYRQDPGLGLRLIYFSYDVKMKEKGDIPEGYSVSREKKERFSLILESASTNQTSMYLCASSFVGNEKLFFGSGTQLSVL.

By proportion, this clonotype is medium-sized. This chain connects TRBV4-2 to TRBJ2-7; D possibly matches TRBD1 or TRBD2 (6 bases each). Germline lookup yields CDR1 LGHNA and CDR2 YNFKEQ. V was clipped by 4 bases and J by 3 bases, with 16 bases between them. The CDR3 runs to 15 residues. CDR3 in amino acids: CASSPSEGGIYEQYF. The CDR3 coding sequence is TGTGCCAGCAGCCCTTCTGAAGGGGGGATCTACGAGCAGTACTTC.

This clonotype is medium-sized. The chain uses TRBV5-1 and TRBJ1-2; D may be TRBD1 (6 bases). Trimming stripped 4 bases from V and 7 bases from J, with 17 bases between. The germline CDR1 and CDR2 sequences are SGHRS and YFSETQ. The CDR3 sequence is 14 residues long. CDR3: CASSLQGPGGGYTF. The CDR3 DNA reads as TGCGCCAGCAGCCTCCAGGGGCCAGGCGGTGGCTACACCTTC.

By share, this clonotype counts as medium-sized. This chain's CDR3 is CASSDTTTNEKLFF. CDR3 bases: TGCGCCAGCAGCGACACGACAACTAATGAAAAACTGTTTTTT. This rearrangement joins TRBV5-1 to TRBJ1-4; unclear D gene. CDR3 length: 14 residues. Germline V CDR1 and CDR2: SGHRS, YFSETQ. The V end lost 4 bases, the J end lost 0 bases, and 7 bases lay between the germline ends. The entire variable domain, with the rest obtained from reference TRBV5-1 and TRBJ1-4, is as follows: KAGVTQTPRYLIKTRGQQVTLSCSPISGHRSVSWYQQTPGQGLQFLFEYFSETQRNKGNFPGRFSGRQFSNSRSEMNVSTLELGDSALYLCASSDTTTNEKLFFGSGTQLSVL.

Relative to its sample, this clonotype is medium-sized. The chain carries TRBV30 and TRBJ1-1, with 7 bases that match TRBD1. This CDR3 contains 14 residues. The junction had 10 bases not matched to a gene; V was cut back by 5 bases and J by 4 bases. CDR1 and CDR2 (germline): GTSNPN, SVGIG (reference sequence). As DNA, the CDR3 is TGTGCCTGGCAAAAGGGACAGTTATCCACTGAAGCTTTCTTT. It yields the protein CAWQKGQLSTEAFF.

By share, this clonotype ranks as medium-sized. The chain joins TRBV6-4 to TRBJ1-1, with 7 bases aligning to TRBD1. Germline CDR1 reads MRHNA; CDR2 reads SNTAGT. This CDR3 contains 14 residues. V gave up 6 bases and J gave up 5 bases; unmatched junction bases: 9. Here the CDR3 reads CASRPTGRDTEAFF. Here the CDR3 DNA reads TGTGCCAGCAGACCGACAGGGCGGGATACTGAAGCTTTCTTT.